Listed below are T cell receptor beta chains from one sample, sequenced in a study of shared clonotypes between healthy human individuals. Profiling relied on immunoSEQ multiplex PCR, and the TCRdb table lists in-frame clones only, not all of them. Here the sample spans some 2.4 million clones, over 85% being singletons. The sequencing sample was made of naive CD4+ T cells from PBMCs. These receptors originate from a man between 18 and 35 years old in good health. Some clones in this sample may be carry-over from other donors' samples. Each CDR3 is given with its conserved first and last residue. A D gene is named only where the DNA matches it firmly. Clone size is stated in some rows and not others, as once, few, many or a class when expanded.

size	V	D	J	CDR3	DNA
once	TRBV5-5	TRBD2	TRBJ2-1	CASSFPSGSVNSYNEQFF	TGTGCCAGCAGCTTCCCTAGCGGGAGTGTTAATTCCTACAATGAGCAGTTCTTC
.	TRBV7-9	.	TRBJ2-6	CASSYQRERANVLTF	TGTGCCAGCAGCTACCAGAGGGAGCGGGCCAACGTCCTGACTTTC
.	TRBV10-3	TRBD1	TRBJ2-7	CAIGDRDSGADEQYF	TGTGCCATCGGCGACCGGGACAGTGGTGCCGACGAGCAGTACTTC
.	TRBV5-5	.	TRBJ1-1	CASSLVSPGRTEAFF	TGTGCCAGCAGCTTGGTCAGCCCCGGGAGAACTGAAGCTTTCTTT
.	TRBV28	TRBD1	TRBJ1-2	CACGPRTGAGYTF	TGTGCCTGCGGCCCGAGGACAGGGGCTGGCTACACCTTC
.	TRBV28	TRBD2	TRBJ2-4	CASSLFSLAGVHIQYF	TGTGCCAGCAGTTTATTCTCTCTAGCGGGAGTTCACATTCAGTACTTC
.	TRBV7-6	.	TRBJ2-7	CASSLDGWGNSYEQYF	TGTGCCAGCAGCTTAGACGGGTGGGGCAACTCCTACGAGCAGTACTTC
few	TRBV28	.	TRBJ1-5	CASSLLSTRPQHF	TGTGCCAGCAGTCTATTGAGTACTAGGCCCCAGCATTTT
.	TRBV5-1	TRBD2	TRBJ2-7	CASSLGLVGEQYF	TGCGCCAGCAGCCTGGGACTAGTAGGGGAGCAGTACTTC
.	TRBV6-9	.	TRBJ2-1	CASRAGRDNEQFF	TGTGCCAGCAGGGCAGGGCGAGACAATGAGCAGTTCTTC
.	TRBV29-1	.	TRBJ2-1	CSVARLVGIYGQFF	TGCAGCGTTGCTAGACTAGTTGGAATTTACGGGCAGTTCTTC
.	TRBV27	.	TRBJ1-2	CASSLSAFPYGYTF	TGTGCCAGCAGTTTATCCGCATTCCCCTATGGCTACACCTTC
.	TRBV9	TRBD1	TRBJ1-1	CASSPWDRGVTEAFF	TGTGCCAGCAGCCCTTGGGACAGGGGGGTTACTGAAGCTTTCTTT
.	TRBV5-1	TRBD2	TRBJ2-5	CASSFEPTSAETQYF	TGCGCCAGCAGCTTTGAGCCAACTAGCGCAGAGACCCAGTACTTC
.	TRBV6-1	TRBD1	TRBJ1-2	CASSEVAGGGYGYTF	TGTGCCAGCAGTGAAGTCGCAGGGGGCGGCTATGGCTACACCTTC
.	TRBV11-2	.	TRBJ2-7	CASSMVGTGPFTYEQYF	TGTGCCAGCAGCATGGTCGGGACGGGCCCCTTTACCTACGAGCAGTACTTC
once	TRBV7-2	.	TRBJ2-1	CASSFPSRPRRFFNEQFF	TGTGCCAGCAGCTTCCCATCCCGGCCCAGGCGATTTTTCAATGAGCAGTTCTTC
.	TRBV27	.	TRBJ1-2	CASHSVGGSYYGYTF	TGTGCCAGCCACTCCGTGGGGGGCTCCTACTATGGCTACACCTTC
few	TRBV11-2	.	TRBJ2-5	CASNFNLVGRETQYF	TGTGCCAGCAACTTTAATCTGGTGGGGCGTGAGACCCAGTACTTC
.	TRBV5-4	.	TRBJ1-3	CASSSTGTRNTIYF	TGTGCCAGCAGCTCCACCGGGACGAGAAACACCATATATTTT
.	TRBV9	TRBD1	TRBJ1-3	CASSGQGVTIYF	TGTGCCAGCAGCGGACAGGGTGTAACCATATATTTT
.	TRBV4-2	.	TRBJ2-2	CASSQGPYGSNTGELFF	TGTGCCAGCAGCCAGGGACCGTACGGCTCAAACACCGGGGAGCTGTTTTTT
once	TRBV6-1	.	TRBJ2-5	CASRGQFKTQYF	TGTGCCAGCAGAGGACAGTTCAAGACCCAGTACTTC
once	TRBV2	TRBD1	TRBJ1-4	CASSRDRANPNEKLFF	TGTGCCAGCAGCCGGGACAGGGCCAATCCCAATGAAAAACTGTTTTTT
.	TRBV28	.	TRBJ1-4	CASSLVGKRVEKLFF	TGTGCCAGCAGTTTGGTGGGGAAGCGGGTCGAAAAACTGTTTTTT
.	TRBV9	.	TRBJ1-3	CASSVGGDGNTIYF	TGTGCCAGCAGCGTAGGGGGCGATGGAAACACCATATATTTT
.	TRBV7-6	.	TRBJ2-3	CASSSRLDTQYF	TGTGCCAGCAGCTCCCGACTAGACACGCAGTATTTT
.	TRBV11-2	TRBD2	TRBJ2-7	CASSLGLAGAAAQYF	TGTGCCAGCAGCTTAGGACTAGCGGGAGCGGCCGCGCAGTACTTC
.	TRBV6-5	TRBD1	TRBJ1-1	CASSYVQGRTEAFF	TGTGCCAGCAGTTACGTACAGGGGAGGACTGAAGCTTTCTTT
.	TRBV5-1	.	TRBJ2-1	CASSLVRGANNEQFF	TGCGCCAGCAGTTTGGTGCGGGGCGCGAACAATGAGCAGTTCTTC
.	TRBV7-3	.	TRBJ2-3	CASSLKGDTQYF	TGTGCCAGCAGCTTGAAAGGGGATACGCAGTATTTT
.	TRBV19	.	TRBJ1-4	CASSSGSNEKLFF	TGTGCCAGTAGTTCAGGGTCTAATGAAAAACTGTTTTTT
.	TRBV13	.	TRBJ1-2	CASSPQTREPDYGYTF	TGTGCCAGCAGCCCCCAAACCAGGGAGCCGGACTATGGCTACACCTTC
.	TRBV7-3	TRBD2	TRBJ2-1	CASSTRRIAGGSSSYNEQFF	TGTGCCAGCAGCACCAGGAGGATAGCGGGAGGGTCTAGCTCCTACAATGAGCAGTTCTTC
.	TRBV7-6	.	TRBJ2-6	CASSLGGLINPSGANVLTF	TGTGCCAGCAGCTTAGGGGGACTTATTAATCCCTCTGGGGCCAACGTCCTGACTTTC
.	TRBV11-2	.	TRBJ2-2	CASSPLGGRDTGELFF	TGTGCCAGCAGCCCATTAGGGGGTCGGGACACCGGGGAGCTGTTTTTT
.	TRBV5-1	TRBD2	TRBJ2-1	CASSTTGTNHNEQFF	TGCGCCAGCAGCACTACCGGGACTAACCACAATGAGCAGTTCTTC
.	TRBV6-1	.	TRBJ1-2	CASRKLGQTNYGYTF	TGTGCCAGCAGGAAACTTGGACAGACTAACTATGGCTACACCTTC
.	TRBV5-5	.	TRBJ1-5	CASSLEGQPQHF	TGTGCCAGCAGCTTGGAAGGTCAGCCCCAGCATTTT
.	TRBV7-9	TRBD1	TRBJ1-1	CASSLQGVNTEAFF	TGTGCCAGCAGCTTGCAGGGGGTGAACACTGAAGCTTTCTTT
.	TRBV2	.	TRBJ1-5	CASRRESNQPQHF	TGTGCCAGCCGACGGGAAAGCAATCAGCCCCAGCATTTT
.	TRBV28	TRBD1	TRBJ1-6	CASSGGTVNSPLHF	TGTGCCAGCAGTGGGGGGACAGTAAATTCACCCCTCCACTTT
.	TRBV9	TRBD2	TRBJ2-5	CASSVVGTREETQYF	TGTGCCAGCAGCGTAGTAGGGACGCGGGAGGAGACCCAGTACTTC
.	TRBV28	.	TRBJ2-5	CASSLPQETQYF	TGTGCCAGCAGTTTACCCCAAGAGACCCAGTACTTC
.	TRBV11-2	.	TRBJ2-2	CASSLRAALTSGTGELFF	TGTGCCAGCAGCCTCCGAGCGGCGTTGACGTCGGGGACCGGGGAGCTGTTTTTT
.	TRBV5-1	TRBD1	TRBJ1-2	CASSLGQGNYGYTF	TGCGCCAGCAGCCTGGGACAGGGTAACTATGGCTACACCTTC
.	TRBV28	TRBD1	TRBJ2-3	CASSLGQGAADTQYF	TGTGCCAGCAGTTTGGGACAGGGGGCGGCTGATACGCAGTATTTT
.	TRBV7-8	TRBD2	TRBJ2-1	CASSRVAGGRYNEQFF	TGTGCCAGCAGCAGAGTAGCGGGAGGGCGATACAATGAGCAGTTCTTC
.	TRBV4-2	TRBD1	TRBJ1-5	CASSYGTGYNQPQHF	TGTGCCAGCAGCTATGGGACAGGCTACAATCAGCCCCAGCATTTT
.	TRBV18	.	TRBJ1-2	CASSLADVNGYTF	TGTGCCAGCTCACTCGCAGACGTTAATGGCTACACCTTC
.	TRBV5-1	TRBD1	TRBJ1-1	CASSWGQPNTEAFF	TGCGCCAGCAGCTGGGGACAGCCGAACACTGAAGCTTTCTTT
once	TRBV5-1	.	TRBJ2-1	CASSLQADEQFF	TGCGCCAGCAGCCTTCAAGCAGATGAGCAGTTCTTC
once	TRBV28	.	TRBJ1-4	CASSRVGQDYNEKLFF	TGTGCCAGCAGTCGGGTCGGGCAGGATTATAATGAAAAACTGTTTTTT
.	TRBV15	.	TRBJ2-5	CATSRDRAAEETQYF	TGTGCCACCAGCAGAGATCGGGCAGCAGAAGAGACCCAGTACTTC
.	TRBV6-1	TRBD2	TRBJ2-7	CASKFSLAGYEQYF	TGTGCCAGCAAGTTCTCCCTAGCGGGGTACGAGCAGTACTTC
.	TRBV28	.	TRBJ2-1	CASSPRGARHYNEQFF	TGTGCCAGCAGTCCACGGGGGGCCCGCCACTACAATGAGCAGTTCTTC
.	TRBV18	.	TRBJ2-3	CASSPQGLAGTDTQYF	TGTGCCAGCTCACCACAGGGACTTGCAGGCACAGATACGCAGTATTTT
.	TRBV28	TRBD1	TRBJ1-2	CASSVDRGDYGYTF	TGTGCCAGCAGCGTGGACAGGGGGGACTATGGCTACACCTTC
once	TRBV7-3	.	TRBJ2-3	CASKQGSERDTQYF	TGTGCCAGCAAACAGGGATCGGAGAGGGATACGCAGTATTTT
.	TRBV5-1	.	TRBJ1-1	CASSLGTRGNTEAFF	TGCGCCAGCAGCTTGGGTACCAGGGGGAACACTGAAGCTTTCTTT